This T cell receptor (beta chain) comes out of a study of tumor-infiltrating lymphocytes in glioblastoma multiforme. In this sample, this clonotype turned up once. An end of the junction differs from the germline gene, which may be a read error. This CDR3 region has 16 residues. TCR beta libraries were built from RNA through three nested multiplex PCR rounds using modified ARM-PCR. TCRdb reprocessed the multiplex PCR reads via MiXCR and lists one record per CDR3 protein. Among about 19,000 distinct CDR3 sequences listed, roughly 68% were seen once. Sequenced sample: peripheral blood. This receptor was identified in a male donor with glioblastoma. The V and J genes are TRBV12-3 or TRBV12-4 and TRBJ2-1, with TRBD2 identical over 12 bases. The CDR3 loop reads CASSLACGLAGIGQFF. CDR3 DNA: TGCGCCAGCAGTTTAGCTTGTGGACTAGCGGGAATAGGGCAGTTCTTC.